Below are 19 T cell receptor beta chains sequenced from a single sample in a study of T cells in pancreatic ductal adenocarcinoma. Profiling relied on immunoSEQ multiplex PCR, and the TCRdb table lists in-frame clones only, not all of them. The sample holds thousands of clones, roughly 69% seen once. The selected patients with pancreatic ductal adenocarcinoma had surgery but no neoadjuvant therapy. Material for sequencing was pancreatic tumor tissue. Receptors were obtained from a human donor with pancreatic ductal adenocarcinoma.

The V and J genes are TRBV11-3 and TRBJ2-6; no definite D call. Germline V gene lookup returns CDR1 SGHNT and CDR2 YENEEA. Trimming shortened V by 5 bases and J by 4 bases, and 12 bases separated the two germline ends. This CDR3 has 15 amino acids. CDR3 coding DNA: TGTGCCAGCAGCGGTAGGGCGAGGGGGGCCAACGTCCTGACTTTC. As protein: CASSGRARGANVLTF.

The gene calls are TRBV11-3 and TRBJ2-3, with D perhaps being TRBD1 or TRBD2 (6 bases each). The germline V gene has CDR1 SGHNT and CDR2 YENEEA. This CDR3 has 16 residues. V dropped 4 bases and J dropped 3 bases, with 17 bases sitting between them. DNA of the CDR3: TGTGCCAGCAGCTGGGGGGCTAGCAGGCCGACAGATACGCAGTATTTT. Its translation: CASSWGASRPTDTQYF.

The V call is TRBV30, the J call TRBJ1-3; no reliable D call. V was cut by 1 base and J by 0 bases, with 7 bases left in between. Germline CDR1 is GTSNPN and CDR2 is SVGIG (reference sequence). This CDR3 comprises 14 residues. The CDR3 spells CAWSETLSGNTIYF. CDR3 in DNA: TGTGCCTGGAGTGAAACGCTCTCTGGAAACACCATATATTTT.

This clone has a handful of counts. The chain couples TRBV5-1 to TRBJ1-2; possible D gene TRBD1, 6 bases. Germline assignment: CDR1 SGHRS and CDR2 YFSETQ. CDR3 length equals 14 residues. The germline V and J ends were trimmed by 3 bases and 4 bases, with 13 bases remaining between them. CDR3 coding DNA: TGCGCCAGCAGCTCAGGGGCGGAGGGCTATGGCTACACCTTC. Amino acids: CASSSGAEGYGYTF.

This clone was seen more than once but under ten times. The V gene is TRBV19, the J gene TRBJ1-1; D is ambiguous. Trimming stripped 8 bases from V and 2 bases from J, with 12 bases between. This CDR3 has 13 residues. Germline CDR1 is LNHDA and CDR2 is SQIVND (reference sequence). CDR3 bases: TGTGCCAGTCTGGCGGACTATAACACTGAAGCTTTCTTT. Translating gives CASLADYNTEAFF.

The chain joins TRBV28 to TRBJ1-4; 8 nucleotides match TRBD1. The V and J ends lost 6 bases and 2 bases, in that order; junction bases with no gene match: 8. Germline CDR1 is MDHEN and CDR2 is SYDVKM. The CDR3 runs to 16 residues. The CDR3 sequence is CASRNGQGFTNEKLFF. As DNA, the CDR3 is TGTGCCAGCAGAAATGGACAGGGTTTTACTAATGAAAAACTGTTTTTT.

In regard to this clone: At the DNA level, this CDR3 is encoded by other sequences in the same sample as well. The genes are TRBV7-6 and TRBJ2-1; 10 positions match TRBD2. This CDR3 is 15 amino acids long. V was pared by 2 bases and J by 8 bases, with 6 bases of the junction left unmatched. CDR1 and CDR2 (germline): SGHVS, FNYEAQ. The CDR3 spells CASSLSIAGGYEQFF. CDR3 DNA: TGTGCCAGCAGCTTAAGTATAGCGGGGGGTTATGAGCAGTTCTTC.

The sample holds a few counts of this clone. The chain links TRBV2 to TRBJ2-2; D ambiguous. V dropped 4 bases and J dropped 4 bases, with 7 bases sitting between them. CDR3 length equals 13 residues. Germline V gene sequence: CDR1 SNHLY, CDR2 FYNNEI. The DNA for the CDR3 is TGTGCCAGCAGTGGGGGATTCACCGGGGAGCTGTTTTTT. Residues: CASSGGFTGELFF.

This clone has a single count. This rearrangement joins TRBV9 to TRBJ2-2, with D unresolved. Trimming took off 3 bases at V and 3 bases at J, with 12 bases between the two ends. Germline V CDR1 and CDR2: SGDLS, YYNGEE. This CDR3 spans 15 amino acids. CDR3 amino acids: CASSARRMDTGELFF. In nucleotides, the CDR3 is TGTGCCAGCAGCGCCCGGCGGATGGACACCGGGGAGCTGTTTTTT. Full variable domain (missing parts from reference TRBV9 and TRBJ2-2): DSGVTQTPKHLITATGQRVTLRCSPRSGDLSVYWYQQSLDQGLQFLIQYYNGEERAKGNILERFSAQQFPDLHSELNLSSLELGDSALYFCASSARRMDTGELFFGEGSRLTVL.

CDR3 nucleotide sequence: TGTGCCAGCAGCCATATCTTGGGTAATGAAAAACTGTTTTTT. This codes for CASSHILGNEKLFF. The chain couples TRBV7-9 to TRBJ1-4; D is undetermined. V dropped 5 bases and J dropped 4 bases, with 11 bases sitting between them. The V gene's germline CDR1 is SEHNR and CDR2 FQNEAQ (reference sequence). The CDR3 consists of 14 residues.

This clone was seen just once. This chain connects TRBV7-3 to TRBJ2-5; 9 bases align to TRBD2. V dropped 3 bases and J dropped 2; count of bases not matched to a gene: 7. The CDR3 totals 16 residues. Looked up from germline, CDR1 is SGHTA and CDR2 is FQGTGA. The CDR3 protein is CASSFSLTSGQETQYF. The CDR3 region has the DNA TGTGCCAGCAGCTTCAGCCTGACTAGCGGTCAAGAGACCCAGTACTTC.

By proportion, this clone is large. The CDR3 here is CASSPMTGGETQYF. The DNA of the CDR3 is TGTGCCAGCAGCCCTATGACAGGGGGAGAGACCCAGTACTTC. This rearrangement joins TRBV7-9 to TRBJ2-5; 9 bases match TRBD1. The J segment lost 4 bases and the V segment lost 5 bases, leaving 5 bases of the junction unmatched. This CDR3 spans 14 amino acids. CDR1 is SEHNR and CDR2 is FQNEAQ in the germline V gene (reference sequence). The full variable domain, completed using reference TRBV7-9 and TRBJ2-5, is DTGVSQNPRHKITKRGQNVTFRCDPISEHNRLYWYRQTLGQGPEFLTYFQNEAQLEKSRLLSDRFSAERPKGSFSTLEIQRTEQGDSAMYLCASSPMTGGETQYFGPGTRLLVL.

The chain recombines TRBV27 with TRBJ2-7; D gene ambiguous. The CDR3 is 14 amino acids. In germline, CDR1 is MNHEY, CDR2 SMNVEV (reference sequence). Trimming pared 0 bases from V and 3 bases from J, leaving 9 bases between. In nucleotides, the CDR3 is TGTGCCAGCAGTTTATCCGTTGGGCACTACGAGCAGTACTTC. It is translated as CASSLSVGHYEQYF.

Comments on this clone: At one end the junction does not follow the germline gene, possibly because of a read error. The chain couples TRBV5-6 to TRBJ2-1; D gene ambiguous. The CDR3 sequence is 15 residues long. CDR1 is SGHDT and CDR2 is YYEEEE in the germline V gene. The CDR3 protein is CASSRPPRVNPQRIF. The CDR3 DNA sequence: TGTGCCAGCAGCCGGCCCCCAAGGGTGAATCCGCAAAGAATCTTC.

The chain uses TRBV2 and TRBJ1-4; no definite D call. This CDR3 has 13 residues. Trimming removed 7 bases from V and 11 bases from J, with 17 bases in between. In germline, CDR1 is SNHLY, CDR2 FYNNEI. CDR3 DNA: TGTGCCAGCAAGATTACAGATAATGGGAAACTGTTTTTT. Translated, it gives CASKITDNGKLFF.

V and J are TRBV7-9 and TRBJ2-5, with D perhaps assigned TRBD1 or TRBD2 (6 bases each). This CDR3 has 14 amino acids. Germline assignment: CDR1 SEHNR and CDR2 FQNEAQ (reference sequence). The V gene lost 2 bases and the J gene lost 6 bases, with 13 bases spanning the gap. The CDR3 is CASSLQPGAKTQYF. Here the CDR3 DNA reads TGTGCCAGCAGCTTACAGCCGGGGGCGAAGACCCAGTACTTC.

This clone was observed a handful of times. In DNA form, the CDR3 reads TGCGCCAGCAGCCAAGGGAACGGACACACAGATACGCAGTATTTT. This gives the protein CASSQGNGHTDTQYF. The rearrangement links TRBV4-3 to TRBJ2-3, with D perhaps matching TRBD1 (5 bases). Between the trimmed V and J ends, which lost 1 base and 2 bases, there was a span of 10 bases. The CDR3 covers 15 residues. Germline assignment: CDR1 LGHNA and CDR2 YSLEER.

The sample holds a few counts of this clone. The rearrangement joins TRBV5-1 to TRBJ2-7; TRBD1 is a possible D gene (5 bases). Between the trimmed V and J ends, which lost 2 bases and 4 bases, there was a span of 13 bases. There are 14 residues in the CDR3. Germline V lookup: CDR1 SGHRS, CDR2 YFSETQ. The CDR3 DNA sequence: TGCGCCAGCAGCTTAGCCATGGGGCATTACGAGCAGTACTTC. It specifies CASSLAMGHYEQYF.

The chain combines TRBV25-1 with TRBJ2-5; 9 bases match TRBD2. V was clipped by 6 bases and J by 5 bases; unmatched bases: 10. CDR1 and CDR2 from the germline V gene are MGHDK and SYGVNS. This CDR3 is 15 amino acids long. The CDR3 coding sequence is TGTGCCAGCAGCCCCGACGGCGGGGGGGAGGAGACCCAGTACTTC. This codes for CASSPDGGGEETQYF.